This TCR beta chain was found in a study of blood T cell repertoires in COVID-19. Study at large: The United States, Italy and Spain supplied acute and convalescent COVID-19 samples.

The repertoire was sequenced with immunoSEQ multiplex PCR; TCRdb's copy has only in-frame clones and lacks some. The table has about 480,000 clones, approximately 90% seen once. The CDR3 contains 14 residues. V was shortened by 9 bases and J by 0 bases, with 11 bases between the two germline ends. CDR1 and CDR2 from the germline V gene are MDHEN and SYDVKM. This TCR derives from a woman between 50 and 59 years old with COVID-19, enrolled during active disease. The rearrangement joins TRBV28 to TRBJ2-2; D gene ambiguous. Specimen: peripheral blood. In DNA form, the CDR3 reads TGTGCCAGTAGGCAGGCAGCGAACACCGGGGAGCTGTTTTTT. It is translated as CASRQAANTGELFF. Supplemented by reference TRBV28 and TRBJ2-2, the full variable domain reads DVKVTQSSRYLVKRTGEKVFLECVQDMDHENMFWYRQDPGLGLRLIYFSYDVKMKEKGDIPEGYSVSREKKERFSLILESASTNQTSMYLCASRQAANTGELFFGEGSRLTVL.